This is a list of T cell receptor beta chains from one sample in a study of T-cell reconstitution after alpha-beta-depleted transplantation in children. TCRdb reanalysed the PCR reads using MiXCR and keeps one entry per CDR3 protein. Of around 530,000 distinct CDR3 sequences detected, around a third appear once; the ten largest clones hold less than 2.5%. Sample: PBMCs from the stem cell graft donor, taken from the stem cell graft. These TCRs come from a human donor who donated a stem cell graft to a child with aplastic anemia. Both conserved end residues are part of each CDR3. Each record gives: J gene, V gene, D gene, clone size, CDR3 DNA, CDR3 protein. The D gene is left open where the match is weak. Only part of the rows carry a size: once, few, many, or a class if the clone is expanded.

TRBJ2-2,TRBV10-1,TRBD2,few,TGCGCCAGCAGCGGACAAGGACTAGCGTCGGCCGGGGAGCTGTTTTTT,CASSGQGLASAGELFF
TRBJ1-2,TRBV6-2/TRBV6-3,TRBD1,NA,TGTGCCCCGGGGACAGGGAGTCCCTATGGCTACACCTTC,CAPGTGSPYGYTF
TRBJ2-7,TRBV28,TRBD2,NA,TGTGCCAGCCGGTTAGCGGGAGCCCACGAGCAGTACTTC,CASRLAGAHEQYF
TRBJ1-2,TRBV20-1,NA,NA,TGCAGTGCTAGAGATAAGCTGATCTTACCCTATGGCTACACCTTC,CSARDKLILPYGYTF
TRBJ2-1,TRBV5-1,TRBD2,NA,TGCGCCAGCAGCTTGGCGTTAGCGGGAGTGGGTGAGCAGTTCTTC,CASSLALAGVGEQFF
TRBJ2-4,TRBV5-6,NA,NA,TGTGCCAGCAGCACGACAGTCGGACGGGAAGAAAACATTCAGTACTTC,CASSTTVGREENIQYF
TRBJ2-3,TRBV2,NA,NA,TGTGCCAGCGCCCCCGACACGTCGCGAGATACGCAGTATTTT,CASAPDTSRDTQYF
TRBJ2-3,TRBV6-2/TRBV6-3,NA,few,TGTGCCAGCAACCCACGGCGCACAGATACGCAGTATTTT,CASNPRRTDTQYF
TRBJ1-4,TRBV15,NA,few,TGTGCCACCAGCGTCGGACTGGGAACTAATGAAAAACTGTTTTTT,CATSVGLGTNEKLFF
TRBJ2-5,TRBV7-2,NA,NA,TGTGCCAGCAGCTTAGCAATACGGAAGGACGGTCTCCAAGAGACCCAGTACTTC,CASSLAIRKDGLQETQYF
TRBJ2-1,TRBV2,NA,NA,TGTGCCAGCAGATCCTGGACAGTTACCAATGAGCAGTTCTTC,CASRSWTVTNEQFF
TRBJ2-7,TRBV7-2,TRBD2,NA,TGTGCCAGTGGGACTAGCGGGATTTATTCCTACGAGCAGTACTTC,CASGTSGIYSYEQYF
TRBJ2-7,TRBV7-3,TRBD1,NA,TGTGCCAGCAGCCAAGTCCCGGGACAGGGCTACGAGCAGTACTTC,CASSQVPGQGYEQYF
TRBJ2-5,TRBV6-2/TRBV6-3,TRBD1,NA,TGTGCCAGCAGTGACCGGGACAGCTCTTACCAAGAGACCCAGTACTTC,CASSDRDSSYQETQYF
TRBJ2-1,TRBV9,TRBD2,many,TGTGCCAGCAGCGTGGATAGCGGGAGGTACAATGAGCAGTTCTTC,CASSVDSGRYNEQFF
TRBJ2-1,TRBV20-1,TRBD2,few,TGCAGTGCTAGGGGGACTAGCGGGAGTGTCGTTGGTGAGCAGTTCTTC,CSARGTSGSVVGEQFF
TRBJ2-3,TRBV4-2,NA,NA,TGTGCCAGCAGCCAAACTCGGGACCCAGGCACAGATACGCAGTATTTT,CASSQTRDPGTDTQYF
TRBJ1-2,TRBV19,NA,NA,TGTGCCAGTAGTATGGGAAGAGCAAGGAACTATGGCTACACCTTC,CASSMGRARNYGYTF
TRBJ1-1,TRBV21-1,NA,few,TGTGCCAGCAGCAAAAACAGGGGGCGCGGGAACACTGAAGCTTTCTTT,CASSKNRGRGNTEAFF
TRBJ2-2,TRBV4-3,NA,NA,TGCGCCAGCAGCCAAGGGGGGCGGGACACCGGGGAGCTGTTTTTT,CASSQGGRDTGELFF
TRBJ2-5,TRBV7-2,TRBD2,few,TGTGCCAGCTCCCCGAGCGGGAGGGCAGAGACCCAGTACTTC,CASSPSGRAETQYF
TRBJ2-1,TRBV5-1,NA,few,TGCGCCAGCAGCCTAGACTCTCGGGAGCAGTTCTTC,CASSLDSREQFF
TRBJ2-1,TRBV20-1,TRBD2,NA,TGCTGTGCTAGAGATCCCGGACTAGCCGGCTGGAATGAGCAGTTCTTC,CCARDPGLAGWNEQFF
TRBJ1-6,TRBV27,NA,NA,TGTGCCAGCAGTTTACTCTCGCTGAGCTCCTATAATTCACCCCTCCACTTT,CASSLLSLSSYNSPLHF
TRBJ2-3,TRBV28,TRBD2,once,TGTGCCAGCAGTTCCCCCGGTAGCGGGAGAACAGATACGCAGTATTTT,CASSSPGSGRTDTQYF
TRBJ1-5,TRBV16,NA,few,TGTGCCAGCAGCCACATACAGGGCGCTGGCAATCAGCCCCAGCATTTT,CASSHIQGAGNQPQHF
TRBJ2-1,TRBV4-3,TRBD1,NA,TGCGCCAGCAGCCCAGGGCCCCGGGACAGTGCGTTCTTC,CASSPGPRDSAFF
TRBJ2-5,TRBV20-1,TRBD2,NA,TGCAGTGCTAGAGATCTAGCGGGAGGGCAAGAGACCCAGTACTTC,CSARDLAGGQETQYF
TRBJ1-5,TRBV20-1,NA,NA,TGCAGTGTGGATGAGGGGAGCTATAGCAATCAGCCCCAGCATTTT,CSVDEGSYSNQPQHF
TRBJ1-2,TRBV29-1,NA,few,TGCAGCGCGGGTAGGAACTCCGGGACGCATGGCTACACCTTC,CSAGRNSGTHGYTF
TRBJ1-3,TRBV30,TRBD1,few,TGTGCCTGGAGTATAACAGGGGGCTCTGGAAACACCATATATTTT,CAWSITGGSGNTIYF
TRBJ1-1,TRBV12-5,TRBD1,NA,TGTGCTAGTGGTTGGGGGACAGCCATGAACACTGAAGCTTTCTTT,CASGWGTAMNTEAFF
TRBJ2-7,TRBV24-1,TRBD2,few,TGTGCCACCAGTGAAGGGACTAGCGGCTCCTACGAGCAGTACTTC,CATSEGTSGSYEQYF
TRBJ2-1,TRBV20-1,NA,few,TGCAGTGCTAGAGAGCGGGGAGGCATCAATGAGCAGTTCTTC,CSARERGGINEQFF
TRBJ1-2,TRBV27,NA,NA,TGTGCCAGCAGTTTAGGAATGGGTGTCGAAGGCTACACCTTC,CASSLGMGVEGYTF
TRBJ1-1,TRBV7-2,TRBD1,NA,TGTGCCAGCAGCAACCGGGACAGGGGGCGAGGGGGCGCTTTCTTT,CASSNRDRGRGGAFF
TRBJ1-2,TRBV7-6,NA,few,TGTGCCAGCAGCTTAGTAAGGGGTCGCGATTTTAACTATGGCTACACCTTC,CASSLVRGRDFNYGYTF
TRBJ1-1,TRBV5-1,NA,NA,TGCGCCAGCAGCCGACTGGGCGGAGACACTGAAGCTTTCTTT,CASSRLGGDTEAFF
TRBJ2-3,TRBV11-3,TRBD2,NA,TGTGCCAGCAGCTTAGCAGCGGGAGTGTCAGATACGCAGTATTTT,CASSLAAGVSDTQYF
TRBJ2-1,TRBV20-1,TRBD2,few,TGCAGTGCTAGAGATATACTAGCGGCCTACAATGAGCAGTTCTTC,CSARDILAAYNEQFF
TRBJ2-1,TRBV18,NA,NA,TGTGCCAGCTCACCACCGAAAGGGAGTGAGCAGTTCTTC,CASSPPKGSEQFF
TRBJ2-1,TRBV6-1,NA,few,TGTGCCAGCAGCCGACAGCCGAGCTCCTACAATGAGCAGTTCTTC,CASSRQPSSYNEQFF
TRBJ2-2,TRBV15,NA,NA,TGTGCCACCAGGGCAGCCGGGGAGCTGTTTTTT,CATRAAGELFF
TRBJ2-1,TRBV5-3,TRBD2,few,TGTGCCAGAAGCTCAGGACTAGCGGGACTCTCTAGCTCCTACAATGAGCAGTTCTTC,CARSSGLAGLSSSYNEQFF
TRBJ2-1,TRBV6-2/TRBV6-3,NA,NA,TGTGCCAGCAACAGGGTCTCCTACAATGAGCAGTTCTTC,CASNRVSYNEQFF
TRBJ2-1,TRBV27,TRBD2,NA,TGTGCCAGCAGTTCACTGACTAGCGGGAGGTACAATGAGCAGTTCTTC,CASSSLTSGRYNEQFF
TRBJ2-7,TRBV5-1,NA,once,TGCGCCAGCAGCCCTATGAACCAGGGGACCTCCTACGAGCAGTACTTC,CASSPMNQGTSYEQYF
TRBJ2-7,TRBV4-3,TRBD1,few,TGCGCCAGCAGCCAAGGGGTAGGGGGCAGGTACGAGCAGTACTTC,CASSQGVGGRYEQYF
TRBJ2-1,TRBV10-2,TRBD2,NA,TGCGCCAGCAGAACTAGGACTAGCGGGAGTAAGGATGAGCAGTTCTTC,CASRTRTSGSKDEQFF
TRBJ2-3,TRBV12-3/TRBV12-4,NA,NA,TGTGCCAGCAGTCCGGGTCCGGGGGGCACAGATACGCAGTATTTT,CASSPGPGGTDTQYF
TRBJ2-1,TRBV7-8,TRBD2,few,TGTGCCAGCAGCTTAATCGGGACTAGCAGCCCTGAGCAGTTCTTC,CASSLIGTSSPEQFF
TRBJ1-1,TRBV10-1,NA,NA,TGCGCCAGCAGTCAACATGAGAATCAGCGTCCAGAAGCTTTCTTT,CASSQHENQRPEAFF
TRBJ2-1,TRBV12-3/TRBV12-4,TRBD2,NA,TGTGCCAGCACTTCCTCGACTAGCGGGAGTGTCCATGAGCAGTTCTTC,CASTSSTSGSVHEQFF
TRBJ2-7,TRBV7-2,NA,NA,TGTGCCAGCAGCTTCGAAAGGACCTACGAGCAGTACTTC,CASSFERTYEQYF
TRBJ1-4,TRBV7-2,NA,NA,TGTGCCAGCAGCGGCGGGGGGGATGAAAAACTGTTTTTT,CASSGGGDEKLFF
TRBJ1-5,TRBV4-1,NA,NA,TGCGCCAGCAGCCAAGTAAAGGGCCCCAGAATAAATCAGCCCCAGCATTTT,CASSQVKGPRINQPQHF